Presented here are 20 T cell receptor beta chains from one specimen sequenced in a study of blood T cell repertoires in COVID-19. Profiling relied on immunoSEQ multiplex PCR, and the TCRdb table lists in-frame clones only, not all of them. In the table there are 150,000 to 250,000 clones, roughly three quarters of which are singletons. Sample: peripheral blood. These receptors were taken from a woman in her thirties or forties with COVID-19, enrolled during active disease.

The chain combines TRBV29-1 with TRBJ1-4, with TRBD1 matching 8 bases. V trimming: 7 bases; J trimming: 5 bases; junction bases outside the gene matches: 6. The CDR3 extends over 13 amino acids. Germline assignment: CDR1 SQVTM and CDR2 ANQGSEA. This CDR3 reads CSALRTGNEKLFF. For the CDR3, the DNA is TGCAGCGCGCTCAGGACAGGGAATGAAAAACTGTTTTTT.

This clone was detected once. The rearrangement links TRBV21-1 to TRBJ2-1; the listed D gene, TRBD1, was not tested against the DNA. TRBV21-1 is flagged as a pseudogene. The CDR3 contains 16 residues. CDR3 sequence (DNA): TGTGCCAGCAGCTTTCGCTTCGGGACAGGGAAGGTTGAGCAGTTCTTC. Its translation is CASSFRFGTGKVEQFF.

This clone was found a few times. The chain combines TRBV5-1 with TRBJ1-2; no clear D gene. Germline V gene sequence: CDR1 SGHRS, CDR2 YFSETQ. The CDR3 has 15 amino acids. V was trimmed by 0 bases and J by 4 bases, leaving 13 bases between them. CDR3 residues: CASSLDGSDFYGYTF. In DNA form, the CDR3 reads TGCGCCAGCAGCTTGGATGGGAGTGACTTCTATGGCTACACCTTC.

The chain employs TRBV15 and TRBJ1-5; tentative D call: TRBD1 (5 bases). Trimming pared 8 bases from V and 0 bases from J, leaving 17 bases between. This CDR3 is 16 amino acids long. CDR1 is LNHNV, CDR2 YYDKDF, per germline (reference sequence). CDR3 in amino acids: CATAPSGGDSNQPQHF. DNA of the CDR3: TGTGCCACCGCGCCCAGCGGGGGGGATAGCAATCAGCCCCAGCATTTT.

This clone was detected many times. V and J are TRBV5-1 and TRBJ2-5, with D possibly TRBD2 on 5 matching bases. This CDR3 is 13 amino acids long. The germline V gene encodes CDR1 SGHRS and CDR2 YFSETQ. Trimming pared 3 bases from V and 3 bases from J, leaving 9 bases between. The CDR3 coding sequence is TGCGCCAGCAGCTCGGTGGGAGAAGAGACCCAGTACTTC. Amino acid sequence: CASSSVGEETQYF. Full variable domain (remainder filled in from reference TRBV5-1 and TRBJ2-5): KAGVTQTPRYLIKTRGQQVTLSCSPISGHRSVSWYQQTPGQGLQFLFEYFSETQRNKGNFPGRFSGRQFSNSRSEMNVSTLELGDSALYLCASSSVGEETQYFGPGTRLLVL.

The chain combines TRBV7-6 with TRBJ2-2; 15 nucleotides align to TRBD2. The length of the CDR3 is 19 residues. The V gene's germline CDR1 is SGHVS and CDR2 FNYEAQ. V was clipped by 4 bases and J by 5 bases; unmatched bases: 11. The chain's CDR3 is CASSSHPGLAGGKTGELFF. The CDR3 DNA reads TGTGCCAGCAGCTCACATCCGGGACTAGCGGGAGGAAAGACCGGGGAGCTGTTTTTT.

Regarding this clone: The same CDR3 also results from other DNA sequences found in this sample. The CDR3 coding sequence is TGTGCCAGCACTCTCGGGGGCTACGAGCAGTACTTC. Translating it yields CASTLGGYEQYF. The rearrangement uses TRBV3-1 (or the pseudogene TRBV3-2) and TRBJ2-7; D is possibly TRBD2 (6 bases). V was cut by 7 bases and J by 3 bases, with 10 bases left in between. The CDR3 runs to 12 residues. Germline loops: CDR1 LGHDT, CDR2 YNNKEL (reference sequence).

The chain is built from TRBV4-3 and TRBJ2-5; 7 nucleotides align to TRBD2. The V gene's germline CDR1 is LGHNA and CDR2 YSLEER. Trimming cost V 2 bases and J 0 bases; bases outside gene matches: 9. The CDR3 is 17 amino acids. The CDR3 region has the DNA TGCGCCAGCAGCCAATATCGGCTAGCGGACGACCAAGAGACCCAGTACTTC. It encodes CASSQYRLADDQETQYF.

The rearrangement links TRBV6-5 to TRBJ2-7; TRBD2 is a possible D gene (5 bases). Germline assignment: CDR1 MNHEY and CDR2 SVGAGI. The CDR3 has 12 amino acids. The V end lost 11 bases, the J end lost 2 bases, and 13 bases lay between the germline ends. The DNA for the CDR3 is TGTGCCGGAGGTCGTGGTCCCTACGAGCAGTACTTC. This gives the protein CAGGRGPYEQYF.

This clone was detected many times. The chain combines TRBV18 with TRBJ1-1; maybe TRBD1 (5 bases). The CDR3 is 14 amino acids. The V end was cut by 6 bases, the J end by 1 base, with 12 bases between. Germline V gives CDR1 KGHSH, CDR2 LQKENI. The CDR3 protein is CASSTGVGNTEAFF. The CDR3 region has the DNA TGTGCCAGCTCCACGGGGGTCGGGAACACTGAAGCTTTCTTT.

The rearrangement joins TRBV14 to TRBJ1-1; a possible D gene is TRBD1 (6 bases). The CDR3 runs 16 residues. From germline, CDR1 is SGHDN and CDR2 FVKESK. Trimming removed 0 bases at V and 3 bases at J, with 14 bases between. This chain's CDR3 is CASSQDVGAGDTEAFF. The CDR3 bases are TGTGCCAGCAGCCAAGATGTGGGGGCTGGGGACACTGAAGCTTTCTTT. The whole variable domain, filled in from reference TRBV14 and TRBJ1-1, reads EAGVTQFPSHSVIEKGQTVTLRCDPISGHDNLYWYRRVMGKEIKFLLHFVKESKQDESGMPNNRFLAERTGGTYSTLKVQPAELEDSGVYFCASSQDVGAGDTEAFFGQGTRLTVV.

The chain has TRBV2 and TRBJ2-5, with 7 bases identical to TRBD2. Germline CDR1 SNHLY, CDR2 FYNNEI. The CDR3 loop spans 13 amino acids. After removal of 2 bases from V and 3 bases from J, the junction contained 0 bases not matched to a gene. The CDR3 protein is CASSELAEETQYF. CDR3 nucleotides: TGTGCCAGCAGTGAACTAGCGGAAGAGACCCAGTACTTC.

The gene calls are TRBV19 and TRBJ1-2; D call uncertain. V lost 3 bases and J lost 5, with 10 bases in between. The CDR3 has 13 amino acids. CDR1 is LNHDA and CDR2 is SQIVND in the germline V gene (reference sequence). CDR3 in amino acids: CASSMTMDYGYTF. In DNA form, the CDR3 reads TGTGCCAGTAGTATGACAATGGATTATGGCTACACCTTC.

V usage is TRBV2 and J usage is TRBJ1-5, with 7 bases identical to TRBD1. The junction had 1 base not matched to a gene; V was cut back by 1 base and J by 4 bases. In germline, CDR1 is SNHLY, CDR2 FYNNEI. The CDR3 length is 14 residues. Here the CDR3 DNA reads TGTGCCAGCAGTGAAGGGACAGGAAATCAGCCCCAGCATTTT. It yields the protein CASSEGTGNQPQHF.

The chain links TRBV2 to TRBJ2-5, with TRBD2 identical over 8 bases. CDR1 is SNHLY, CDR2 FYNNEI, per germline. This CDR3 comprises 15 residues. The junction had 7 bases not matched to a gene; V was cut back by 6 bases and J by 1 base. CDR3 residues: CASRVLAAPQETQYF. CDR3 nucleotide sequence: TGTGCCAGCAGGGTACTAGCGGCCCCCCAAGAGACCCAGTACTTC. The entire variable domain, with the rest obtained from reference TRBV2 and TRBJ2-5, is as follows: EPEVTQTPSHQVTQMGQEVILRCVPISNHLYFYWYRQILGQKVEFLVSFYNNEISEKSEIFDDQFSVERPDGSNFTLKIRSTKLEDSAMYFCASRVLAAPQETQYFGPGTRLLVL.

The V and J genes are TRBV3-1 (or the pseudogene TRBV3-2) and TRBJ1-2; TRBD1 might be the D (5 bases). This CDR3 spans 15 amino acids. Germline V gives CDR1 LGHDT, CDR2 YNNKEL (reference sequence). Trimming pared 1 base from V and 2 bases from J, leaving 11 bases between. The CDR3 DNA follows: TGTGCCAGCAGCCAAGGGGAGGGGAGCAACTATGGCTACACCTTC. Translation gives CASSQGEGSNYGYTF.

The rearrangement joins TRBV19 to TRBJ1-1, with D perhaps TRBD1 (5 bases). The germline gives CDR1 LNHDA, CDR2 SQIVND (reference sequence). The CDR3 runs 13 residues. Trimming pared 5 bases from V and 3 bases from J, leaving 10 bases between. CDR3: CASSRQGYTEAFF. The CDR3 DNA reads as TGTGCCAGTAGTCGGCAGGGTTACACTGAAGCTTTCTTT.

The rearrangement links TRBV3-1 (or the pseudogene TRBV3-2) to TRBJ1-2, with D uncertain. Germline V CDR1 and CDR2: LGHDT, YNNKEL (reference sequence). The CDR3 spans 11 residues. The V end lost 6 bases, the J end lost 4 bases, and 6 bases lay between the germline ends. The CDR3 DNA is TGTGCCAGCAGTACAAGCTATGGCTACACCTTC. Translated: CASSTSYGYTF.

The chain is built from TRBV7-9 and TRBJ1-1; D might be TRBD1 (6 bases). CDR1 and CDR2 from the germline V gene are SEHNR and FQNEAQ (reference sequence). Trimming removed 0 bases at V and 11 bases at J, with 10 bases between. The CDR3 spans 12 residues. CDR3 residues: CASSLAGHRAFF. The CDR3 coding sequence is TGTGCCAGCAGCTTAGCGGGACATCGGGCTTTCTTT.

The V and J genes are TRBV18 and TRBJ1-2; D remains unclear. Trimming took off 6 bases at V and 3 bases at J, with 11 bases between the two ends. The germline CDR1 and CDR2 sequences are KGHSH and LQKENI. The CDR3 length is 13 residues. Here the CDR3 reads CASSDGGDYGYTF. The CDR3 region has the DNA TGTGCCAGCTCCGACGGCGGGGACTATGGCTACACCTTC.